A single sample gave rise to the 5 T cell receptor beta chains below, sequenced in a study of regulatory T cells in long-lasting Graves disease (dated by TCRdb to the early 2020s). In the paper's terms, the time point label means: newly diagnosed GD, antithyroid drugs for less than 3 months. RNA was extracted from PBMCs in TRIzol for both TCR sequencing and RNA sequencing. The library was generated by multiplex PCR. Instrument on record: Illumina HiSeq 4000. CDR3 regions were amplified by Arm-PCR with iRepertoire HTBI primers to construct TCR beta libraries. The raw public data were reprocessed by TCRdb itself: fastp quality trimming at Q25, MiXCR clonotype calling, in-frame beta chains only. CDR3 protein duplicates are merged, each entry listing the most common genes and DNA. The sample yields roughly 500,000 distinct CDR3 sequences; roughly 14% were counted once. Roughly 9.7% of the sample is taken by the ten largest.

Separately, the same data were catalogued under a study of T cells in Graves' hyperthyroidism and ophthalmopathy.

Sample: peripheral blood mononuclear cells (PBMCs), taken at new diagnosis, from a patient treated with antithyroid drugs. Every receptor here comes from a man aged 25-40 years with Graves disease. Donor details come from another sample of the same person, matched by shared clones.

The sample holds many counts of this clonotype. This sequence joins TRBV27 and TRBJ2-1; 11 bases agree with TRBD2. CDR1 is MNHEY, CDR2 SMNVEV, per germline (reference sequence). The junction had 17 bases not matched to a gene; V was cut back by 2 bases and J by 8 bases. This CDR3 comprises 19 residues. The CDR3 DNA reads as TGTGCCAGCAGTTTAAAATCTAGGGAGACTAGCGGGGCCTCGGATGAGCAGTTCTTC. It codes for CASSLKSRETSGASDEQFF.

This clonotype showed up many times. The chain combines TRBV7-2 with TRBJ2-5, with TRBD2 matching over 9 bases. With 2 bases clipped from V and 2 bases from J, the junction kept 9 bases outside the gene matches. The CDR3 contains 17 residues. Germline V gene sequence: CDR1 SGHTA, CDR2 FQGNSA. The CDR3 region is CASSLQLAGTLQETQYF. The CDR3 DNA reads TGTGCCAGCAGCTTACAGCTAGCGGGGACCCTTCAAGAGACCCAGTACTTC.

Many counts were recorded for this clonotype. The chain couples TRBV9 to TRBJ1-1; TRBD1 is a possible D gene (5 bases). Germline V lookup: CDR1 SGDLS, CDR2 YYNGEE. This CDR3 has 15 amino acids. Trimming shortened V by 2 bases and J by 8 bases, and 19 bases separated the two germline ends. CDR3 residues: CASSVHTGTAAEAFF. As DNA, the CDR3 is TGTGCCAGCAGCGTCCACACCGGGACCGCGGCCGAAGCTTTCTTT. The complete variable domain, with remaining parts taken from reference TRBV9 and TRBJ1-1, reads DSGVTQTPKHLITATGQRVTLRCSPRSGDLSVYWYQQSLDQGLQFLIQYYNGEERAKGNILERFSAQQFPDLHSELNLSSLELGDSALYFCASSVHTGTAAEAFFGQGTRLTVV.

This clonotype was counted between two and nine times. The rearrangement joins TRBV27 to TRBJ2-5; no definite D call. CDR1 and CDR2 from the germline V gene are MNHEY and SMNVEV (reference sequence). V was shortened by 3 bases and J by 2 bases, with 7 bases between the two germline ends. The CDR3 is made up of 13 amino acids. CDR3 DNA sequence: TGTGCCAGCAGTTTTGATTATCAAGAGACCCAGTACTTC. Its translation is CASSFDYQETQYF.

This clonotype came up a few times. The chain is built from TRBV7-9 and TRBJ2-5, with 7 bases matching TRBD2. V dropped 5 bases and J dropped 7; count of bases not matched to a gene: 13. In germline, CDR1 is SEHNR, CDR2 FQNEAQ (reference sequence). The CDR3 has 15 residues. The CDR3 coding sequence is TGTGCCAGCAGCCTCCCCCTGCGGGAGCGAGGGACCCAGTACTTC. This encodes CASSLPLRERGTQYF.